The next 25 T cell receptor beta chains were all read from a single sample in a study of OX40 agonist ivuxolimab in advanced cancers. Using immunoSEQ multiplex PCR, the repertoire was profiled, and TCRdb retains in-frame clones only, with some absent. The sample records about 70,000 clones, 80% to 85% being singletons. The material sequenced was CD4+ or CD8+ T cells sorted from blood, taken in a trial of the OX40 agonist ivuxolimab. Receptors were obtained from an adult with an advanced solid tumor such as melanoma, head and neck, liver or kidney cancer.

The chain recombines TRBV18 with TRBJ1-2, with 9 bases lining up with TRBD1. J lost 6 bases, V lost 6 bases, and 8 bases had no gene match. The CDR3 runs 14 residues. Looked up from germline, CDR1 is KGHSH and CDR2 is LQKENI. In DNA form, the CDR3 reads TGTGCCAGCTCTCTGCCCGGGACAGGGAATGGCTACACCTTC. Amino acid sequence: CASSLPGTGNGYTF.

The rearrangement links TRBV29-1 to TRBJ2-7, with 9 positions matching TRBD2. There are 14 residues in the CDR3. With V trimmed by 7 bases and J by 4 bases, 11 bases remained unmatched. Germline CDR1 SQVTM, CDR2 ANQGSEA. The CDR3: CSGRPSGTTYEQYF. The CDR3 nucleotides are TGCAGCGGCCGACCTAGCGGGACCACGTACGAGCAGTACTTC.

V and J are TRBV21-1 and TRBJ2-3; the D segment call TRBD2 is taken from the table without a DNA check. TRBV21-1 is marked as a pseudogene. The CDR3 contains 17 residues. This chain's CDR3 is CASSKEPSGKRTDTQYF. The CDR3, as DNA: TGTGCCAGCAGCAAAGAGCCTAGCGGGAAACGCACAGATACGCAGTATTTT.

The DNA for the CDR3 is TGTGCCAGCATCGTTGGACGGGTGGGAACTGAAGCTTTCTTT. This translates into CASIVGRVGTEAFF. V is TRBV5-6 and J is TRBJ1-1; D is undetermined. The CDR3 sequence is 14 residues long. Trimming shortened V by 6 bases and J by 5 bases, and 17 bases separated the two germline ends. Germline CDR1 and CDR2: SGHDT and YYEEEE.

This chain links TRBV25-1 with TRBJ2-2; TRBD2 might be the D (6 bases). V lost 3 bases and J 8 bases, leaving 16 bases between the germline ends. CDR3 length: 15 residues. Germline CDR1 MGHDK, CDR2 SYGVNS. CDR3 sequence: CASSDHNAGTGELFF. DNA of the CDR3: TGTGCCAGCAGTGACCATAACGCGGGGACGGGGGAGCTGTTTTTT.

The V gene is TRBV19, the J gene TRBJ1-2; D is uncertain. This CDR3 has 15 amino acids. With 10 bases removed from V and 2 bases from J, the gap between germline ends came to 20 bases. The germline CDR1 and CDR2 sequences are LNHDA and SQIVND (reference sequence). The CDR3 DNA sequence: TGTGCCACCAAACGCAGGCAGATCATCAACTATGGCTACACCTTC. Translated: CATKRRQIINYGYTF.

The chain links TRBV19 to TRBJ1-3; 7 bases are shared with TRBD1. Germline loops: CDR1 LNHDA, CDR2 SQIVND (reference sequence). The CDR3 sequence is 17 residues long. V lost 3 bases to trimming and J lost 5 bases; unmatched junction nucleotides: 13. CDR3 DNA: TGTGCCAGTAGTATGAGGGACAGCTCTAGAGGAAGAAACACCATATATTTT. It yields the protein CASSMRDSSRGRNTIYF.

In its sample, this clone was seen a few times. This chain uses TRBV2 with TRBJ1-2, with 7 bases fitting TRBD1. Germline trimming cut 7 bases from V and 7 bases from J; bases unmatched to any gene: 15. The CDR3 consists of 15 residues. Germline loops: CDR1 SNHLY, CDR2 FYNNEI. The CDR3 sequence is CASTVDRARPSGYTF. The CDR3 DNA sequence: TGTGCCAGCACCGTAGACAGGGCTCGGCCCAGTGGCTACACCTTC.

V gene TRBV6-1 combines with J gene TRBJ1-2; 8 nucleotides match TRBD1. The CDR3 sequence is 13 residues long. V was clipped by 7 bases and J by 4 bases; unmatched bases: 5. CDR1 and CDR2 from the germline V gene are MNHNS and SASEGT. Here the CDR3 reads CASKFTGGYGYTF. The DNA of the CDR3 is TGTGCCAGCAAATTTACAGGGGGCTATGGCTACACCTTC.

The chain joins TRBV19 to TRBJ1-2, with 8 bases fitting TRBD1. The CDR3 extends over 13 amino acids. The germline V gene has CDR1 LNHDA and CDR2 SQIVND (reference sequence). J gave up 4 bases and V 8 bases, and 6 bases lay outside the gene matches. The CDR3 sequence is CASWDRRSYGYTF. CDR3 nucleotide sequence: TGTGCCAGTTGGGACAGGCGGAGCTATGGCTACACCTTC.

The rearrangement links TRBV19 to TRBJ2-6; D gene ambiguous. V was cut by 5 bases and J by 2 bases, with 13 bases left in between. CDR3 length equals 16 residues. The germline CDR1 and CDR2 sequences are LNHDA and SQIVND (reference sequence). The CDR3 protein is CASSASRAPGANVLTF. In DNA form, the CDR3 reads TGTGCCAGTAGTGCCTCTAGGGCCCCTGGGGCCAACGTCCTGACTTTC.

The rearrangement uses TRBV20-1 and TRBJ1-1; D is undetermined. Germline V gene data show CDR1 as DFQATT and CDR2 as SNEGSKA (reference sequence). V was trimmed by 5 bases and J by 2 bases, leaving 3 bases between them. This CDR3 is 10 amino acids long. CDR3 nucleotide sequence: TGCAGTGCTGAAAACACTGAAGCTTTCTTT. The encoded protein is CSAENTEAFF.

This clone occurred a few times. The J gene is TRBJ2-7, the V gene TRBV7-2, with D tentatively TRBD1 (5 bases). Trimming removed 1 base at V and 0 bases at J, with 10 bases between. Germline V gene lookup returns CDR1 SGHTA and CDR2 FQGNSA. This CDR3 has 15 amino acids. In nucleotides, the CDR3 is TGTGCCAGCAGCTTAGAAGTCAGGGACTCCTACGAGCAGTACTTC. Protein product: CASSLEVRDSYEQYF.

The genes are TRBV12-5 and TRBJ1-1; D remains ambiguous. The germline V and J ends were trimmed by 3 bases and 1 base, with 9 bases remaining between them. CDR3 length: 14 amino acids. Germline V gives CDR1 LGHNT, CDR2 FRNRAP. The CDR3 nucleotides read TGTGCTAGTGGTTTTGGTAATGGGAACACTGAAGCTTTCTTT. This sequence encodes CASGFGNGNTEAFF.

This clone turned up a few times. The rearrangement joins TRBV11-1 to TRBJ1-2; TRBD1 matches 10 bases. CDR3 length equals 16 residues. With V trimmed by 3 bases and J by 8 bases, 12 bases remained unmatched. Germline V lookup: CDR1 SGHAT, CDR2 FQDESV (reference sequence). CDR3 loop: CASSFTGTGELGGYTF. The CDR3, as DNA: TGTGCCAGCAGCTTTACCGGGACAGGGGAATTAGGAGGCTACACCTTC.

The V call is TRBV7-5, the J call TRBJ2-3; the D call in the table, TRBD2, was not verified against the DNA. TRBV7-5 is given as a pseudogene. The CDR3 runs to 16 residues. The CDR3 DNA reads as TGTGTCAGAAGCTTAAAGGGACTAGCGGAAACAGATACGCAGTATTTT. Amino acids: CVRSLKGLAETDTQYF.

The chain couples TRBV29-1 to TRBJ2-6; weak D call: TRBD2 (6 bases). From germline, CDR1 is SQVTM and CDR2 ANQGSEA. Trimming pared 5 bases from V and 0 bases from J, leaving 14 bases between. CDR3 length equals 16 residues. The CDR3 DNA is TGCAGCGTTCGCGGGACGGATGACTCTGGGGCCAACGTCCTGACTTTC. As protein: CSVRGTDDSGANVLTF.

The chain joins TRBV5-1 to TRBJ1-3, with D perhaps TRBD1 (5 bases). The CDR3 covers 12 residues. The germline V gene has CDR1 SGHRS and CDR2 YFSETQ. V lost 6 bases and J lost 3, with 7 bases in between. This CDR3 reads CASTDSGNTIYF. In DNA form, the CDR3 reads TGCGCCAGCACTGACAGTGGAAACACCATATATTTT.

The V call is TRBV5-1, the J call TRBJ2-5; the match to TRBD2 covers 9 bases. Germline V gene data show CDR1 as SGHRS and CDR2 as YFSETQ. The CDR3 covers 15 residues. V lost 3 bases and J lost 1; bases outside the gene matches: 4. Written as DNA, the CDR3 is TGCGCCAGCAGCTCGGCTAGCGGGGTCCAAGAGACCCAGTACTTC. This gives the protein CASSSASGVQETQYF.

The V call is TRBV6-5, the J call TRBJ1-4, with 9 bases fitting TRBD1. This CDR3 region has 14 residues. Germline V gene data show CDR1 as MNHEY and CDR2 as SVGAGI. V lost 6 bases and J lost 5; bases outside the gene matches: 4. The CDR3: CASSLDRGNEKLFF. CDR3 sequence (DNA): TGTGCCAGCAGCCTTGACAGGGGGAATGAAAAACTGTTTTTT.

The J gene is TRBJ1-2, the V gene TRBV6-5; D call uncertain. Trimming stripped 4 bases from V and 3 bases from J, with 9 bases between. CDR1 is MNHEY, CDR2 SVGAGI, per germline. The CDR3 totals 13 residues. The CDR3 DNA reads TGTGCCAGCAGTTCCTCCACCGACTATGGCTACACCTTC. Its translation: CASSSSTDYGYTF.

This clone was seen a handful of times. The chain has TRBV6-4 and TRBJ2-1; D might be TRBD1 or TRBD2, each matching 5 bases. The germline V and J ends were trimmed by 0 bases and 6 bases, with 18 bases remaining between them. The CDR3 has 17 amino acids. Per the germline V gene, CDR1 is MRHNA and CDR2 is SNTAGT. The CDR3 coding sequence is TGTGCCAGCAGTGACTCTTGGGGGAAGGTAGCCCCCAATGAGCAGTTCTTC. Translation gives CASSDSWGKVAPNEQFF.

J is TRBJ2-7 and V is TRBV6-6; D is unclear. Germline loops: CDR1 MNHNY, CDR2 SVGAGI (reference sequence). CDR3 length: 13 residues. V was clipped by 7 bases and J by 5 bases, with 15 bases between them. The CDR3 DNA is TGTGCCAGCACGGACCGAGGAAGGAACGAGCAGTACTTC. Encoded protein: CASTDRGRNEQYF.

The chain combines TRBV7-9 with TRBJ1-4; D unresolved. The CDR3 runs to 15 residues. CDR1 and CDR2 from the germline V gene are SEHNR and FQNEAQ (reference sequence). V was trimmed by 3 bases and J by 3 bases, leaving 11 bases between them. The CDR3 sequence is CASSFGLGANEKLFF. The CDR3, as DNA: TGTGCCAGCAGCTTCGGACTTGGCGCTAATGAAAAACTGTTTTTT.

V usage is TRBV6-6 and J usage is TRBJ2-7; D may be TRBD1 or TRBD2 (5 bases each). The V gene lost 5 bases and the J gene lost 3 bases, with 17 bases spanning the gap. CDR1 is MNHNY, CDR2 SVGAGI, per germline (reference sequence). The CDR3 extends over 15 amino acids. Here the CDR3 reads CASSPPGRVLYEQYF. Here the CDR3 DNA reads TGTGCCAGCAGTCCGCCGGGACGGGTCCTCTACGAGCAGTACTTC.